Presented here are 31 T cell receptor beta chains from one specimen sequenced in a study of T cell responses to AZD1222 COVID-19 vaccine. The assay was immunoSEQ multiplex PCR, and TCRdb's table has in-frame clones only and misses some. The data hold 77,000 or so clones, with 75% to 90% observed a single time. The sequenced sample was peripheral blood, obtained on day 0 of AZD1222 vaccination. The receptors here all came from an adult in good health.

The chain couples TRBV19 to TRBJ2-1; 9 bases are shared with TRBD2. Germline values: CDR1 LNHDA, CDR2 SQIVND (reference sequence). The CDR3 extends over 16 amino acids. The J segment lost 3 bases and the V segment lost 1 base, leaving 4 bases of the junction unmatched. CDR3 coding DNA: TGTGCCAGTAGTATAGGTTTAGCGGGGGTCTACAATGAGCAGTTCTTC. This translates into CASSIGLAGVYNEQFF.

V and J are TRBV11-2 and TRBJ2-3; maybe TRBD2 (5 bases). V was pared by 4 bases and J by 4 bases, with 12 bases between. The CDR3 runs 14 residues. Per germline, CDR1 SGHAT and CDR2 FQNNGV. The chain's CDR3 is CASSSSGGSDTQYF. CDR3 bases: TGTGCCAGCAGCTCTTCTGGCGGGTCAGATACGCAGTATTTT.

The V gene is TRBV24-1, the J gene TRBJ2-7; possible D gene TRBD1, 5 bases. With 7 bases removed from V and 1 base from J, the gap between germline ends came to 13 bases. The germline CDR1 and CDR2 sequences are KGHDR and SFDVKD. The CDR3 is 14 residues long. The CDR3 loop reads CATSPGYRSYEQYF. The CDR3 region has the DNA TGTGCCACCAGCCCAGGGTATAGGTCCTACGAGCAGTACTTC.

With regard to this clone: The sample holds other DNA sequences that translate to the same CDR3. This CDR3 reads CASSYSRGQGDTEAFF. CDR3 coding DNA: TGTGCCAGCAGTTACTCGAGGGGACAGGGGGACACTGAAGCTTTCTTT. The chain recombines TRBV6-2 or TRBV6-3 with TRBJ1-1; 11 positions match TRBD1. The ends lost 0 bases at V and 3 bases at J; junction bases unmatched: 3. Per the germline V gene, CDR1 is MNHEY and CDR2 is SVGEGT. This CDR3 is built from 16 residues.

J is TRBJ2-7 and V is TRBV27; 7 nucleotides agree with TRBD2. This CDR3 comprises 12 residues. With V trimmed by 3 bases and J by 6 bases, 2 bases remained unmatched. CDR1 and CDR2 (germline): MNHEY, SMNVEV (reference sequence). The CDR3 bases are TGTGCCAGCAGTTTTGGGGGGGGCGAGCAGTACTTC. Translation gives CASSFGGGEQYF.

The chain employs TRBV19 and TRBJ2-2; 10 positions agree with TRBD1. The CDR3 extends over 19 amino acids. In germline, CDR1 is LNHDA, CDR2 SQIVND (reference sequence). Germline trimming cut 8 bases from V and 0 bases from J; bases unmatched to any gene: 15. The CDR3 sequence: CASSSFRTGGIANTGELFF. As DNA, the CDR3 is TGTGCCAGTTCCTCCTTTAGGACAGGGGGTATCGCGAACACCGGGGAGCTGTTTTTT.

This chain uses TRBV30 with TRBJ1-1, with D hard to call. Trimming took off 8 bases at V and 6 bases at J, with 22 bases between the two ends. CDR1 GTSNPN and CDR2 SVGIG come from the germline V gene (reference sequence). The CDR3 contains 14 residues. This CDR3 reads CAGRNAGSQPEAFF. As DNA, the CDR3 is TGTGCCGGGCGGAACGCGGGTTCCCAACCTGAAGCTTTCTTT.

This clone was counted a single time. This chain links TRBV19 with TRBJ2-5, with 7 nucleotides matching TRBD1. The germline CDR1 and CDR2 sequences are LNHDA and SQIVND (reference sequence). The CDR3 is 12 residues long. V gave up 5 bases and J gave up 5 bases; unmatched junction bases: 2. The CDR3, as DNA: TGTGCCAGTAGTGTACAGGGGGAGACCCAGTACTTC. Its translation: CASSVQGETQYF.

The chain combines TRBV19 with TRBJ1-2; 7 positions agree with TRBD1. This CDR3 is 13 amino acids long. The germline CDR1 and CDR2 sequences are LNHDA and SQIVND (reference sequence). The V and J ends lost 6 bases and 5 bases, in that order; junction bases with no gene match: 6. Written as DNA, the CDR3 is TGTGCCAGTAGGATACAGGGGTTATATGGCTACACCTTC. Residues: CASRIQGLYGYTF.

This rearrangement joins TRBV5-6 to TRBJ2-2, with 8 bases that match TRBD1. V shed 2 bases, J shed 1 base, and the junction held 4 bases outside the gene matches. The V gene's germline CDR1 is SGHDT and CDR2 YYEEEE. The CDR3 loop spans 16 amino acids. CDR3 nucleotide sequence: TGTGCCAGCAGCTTACCGGGACAGGAGAACACCGGGGAGCTGTTTTTT. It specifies CASSLPGQENTGELFF.

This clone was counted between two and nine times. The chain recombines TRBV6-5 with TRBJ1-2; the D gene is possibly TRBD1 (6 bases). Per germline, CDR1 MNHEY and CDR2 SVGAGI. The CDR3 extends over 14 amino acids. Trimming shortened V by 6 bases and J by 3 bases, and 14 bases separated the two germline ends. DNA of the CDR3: TGTGCCAGCAGCCGCGGAGGGGGGGACTATGGCTACACCTTC. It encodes CASSRGGGDYGYTF.

The CDR3 region is CASSATGASGYIYNEQFF. The CDR3, as DNA: TGTGCCAGCAGTGCCACCGGGGCGTCGGGATACATCTACAATGAGCAGTTCTTC. The rearrangement links TRBV6-1 to TRBJ2-1, with D tentatively TRBD1 or TRBD2 (5 bases each). Per germline, CDR1 MNHNS and CDR2 SASEGT. The CDR3 is 18 residues long. The V and J ends lost 4 bases and 3 bases respectively, with 22 bases between them.

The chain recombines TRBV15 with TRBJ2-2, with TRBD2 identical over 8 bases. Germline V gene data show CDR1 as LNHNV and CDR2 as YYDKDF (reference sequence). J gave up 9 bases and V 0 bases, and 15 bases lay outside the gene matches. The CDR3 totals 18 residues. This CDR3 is CATSRDPPAGAPIRELFF. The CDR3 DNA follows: TGTGCCACCAGCAGAGATCCCCCAGCGGGAGCTCCCATCAGGGAGCTGTTTTTT.

The CDR3 nucleotides are TGTGCCAGCAGTCGAAGCCAGGGTCTTGCTGAAAAACTGTTTTTT. Its protein is CASSRSQGLAEKLFF. This chain joins TRBV6-5 and TRBJ1-4; D might be TRBD1 (5 bases). Looked up from germline, CDR1 is MNHEY and CDR2 is SVGAGI. The CDR3 runs 15 residues. V lost 5 bases, J lost 7 bases, and 17 bases lay in between.

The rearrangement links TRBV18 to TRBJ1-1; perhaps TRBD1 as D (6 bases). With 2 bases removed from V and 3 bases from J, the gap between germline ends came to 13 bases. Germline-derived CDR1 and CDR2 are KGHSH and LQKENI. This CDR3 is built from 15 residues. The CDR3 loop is CASSPGGNGDTEAFF. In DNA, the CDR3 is TGTGCCAGCTCACCAGGGGGCAACGGGGACACTGAAGCTTTCTTT.

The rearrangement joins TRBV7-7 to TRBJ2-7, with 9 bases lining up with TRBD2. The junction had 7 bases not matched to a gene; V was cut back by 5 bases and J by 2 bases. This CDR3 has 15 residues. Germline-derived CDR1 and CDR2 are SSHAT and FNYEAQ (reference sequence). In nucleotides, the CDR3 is TGTGCCAGCAGCAAGGGACTAGCAGATACCTACGAGCAGTACTTC. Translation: CASSKGLADTYEQYF.

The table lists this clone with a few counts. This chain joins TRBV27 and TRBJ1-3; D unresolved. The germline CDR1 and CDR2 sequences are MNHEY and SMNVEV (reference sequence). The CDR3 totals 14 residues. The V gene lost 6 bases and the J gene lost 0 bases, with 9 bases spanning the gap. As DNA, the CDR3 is TGTGCCAGCAGCATATCCGTCTCTGGAAACACCATATATTTT. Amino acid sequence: CASSISVSGNTIYF.

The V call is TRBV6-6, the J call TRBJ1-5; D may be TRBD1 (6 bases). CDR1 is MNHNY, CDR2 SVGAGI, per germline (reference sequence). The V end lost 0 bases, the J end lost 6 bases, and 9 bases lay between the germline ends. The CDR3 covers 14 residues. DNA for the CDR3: TGTGCCAGCAGTTACTCACAGGGATTTCAGCCCCAGCATTTT. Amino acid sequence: CASSYSQGFQPQHF.

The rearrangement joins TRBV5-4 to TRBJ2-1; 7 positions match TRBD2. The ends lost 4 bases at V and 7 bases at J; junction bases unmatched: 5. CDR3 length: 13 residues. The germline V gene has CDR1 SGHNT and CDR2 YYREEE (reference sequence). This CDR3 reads CASSTGEGNEQFF. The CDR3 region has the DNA TGTGCCAGCAGCACGGGGGAGGGGAATGAGCAGTTCTTC. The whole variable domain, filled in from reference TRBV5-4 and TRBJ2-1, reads ETGVTQSPTHLIKTRGQQVTLRCSSQSGHNTVSWYQQALGQGPQFIFQYYREEENGRGNFPPRFSGLQFPNYSSELNVNALELDDSALYLCASSTGEGNEQFFGPGTRLTVL.

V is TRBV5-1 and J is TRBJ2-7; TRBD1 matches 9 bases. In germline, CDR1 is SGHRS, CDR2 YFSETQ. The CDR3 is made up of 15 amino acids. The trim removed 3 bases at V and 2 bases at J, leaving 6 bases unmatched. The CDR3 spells CASSWTGANPYEQYF. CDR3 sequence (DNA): TGCGCCAGCAGCTGGACAGGGGCAAATCCCTACGAGCAGTACTTC. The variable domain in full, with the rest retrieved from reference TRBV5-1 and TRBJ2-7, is KAGVTQTPRYLIKTRGQQVTLSCSPISGHRSVSWYQQTPGQGLQFLFEYFSETQRNKGNFPGRFSGRQFSNSRSEMNVSTLELGDSALYLCASSWTGANPYEQYFGPGTRLTVT.

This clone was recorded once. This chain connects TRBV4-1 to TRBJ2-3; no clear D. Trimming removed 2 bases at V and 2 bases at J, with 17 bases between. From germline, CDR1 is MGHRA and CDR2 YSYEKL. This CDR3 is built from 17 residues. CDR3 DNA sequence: TGCGCCAGCAGCCAAATCGCGGCCCCACCCCCCACAGATACGCAGTATTTT. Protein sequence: CASSQIAAPPPTDTQYF.

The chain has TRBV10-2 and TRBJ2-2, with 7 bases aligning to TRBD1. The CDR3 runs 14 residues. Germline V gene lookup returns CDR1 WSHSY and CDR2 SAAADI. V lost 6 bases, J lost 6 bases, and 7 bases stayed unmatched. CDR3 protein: CASSDRVDAGELFF. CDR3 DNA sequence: TGCGCCAGCAGCGACAGGGTTGACGCCGGGGAGCTGTTTTTT.

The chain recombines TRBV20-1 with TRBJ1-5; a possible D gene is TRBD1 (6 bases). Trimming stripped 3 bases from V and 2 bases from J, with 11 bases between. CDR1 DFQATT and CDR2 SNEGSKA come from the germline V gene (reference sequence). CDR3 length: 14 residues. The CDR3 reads CSASPQGGNQPQHF. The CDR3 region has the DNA TGCAGTGCTAGTCCACAGGGAGGCAATCAGCCCCAGCATTTT.

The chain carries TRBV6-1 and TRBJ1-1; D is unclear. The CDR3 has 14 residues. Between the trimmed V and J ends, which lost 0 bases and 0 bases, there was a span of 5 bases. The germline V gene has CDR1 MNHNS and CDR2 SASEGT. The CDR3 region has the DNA TGTGCCAGCAGTGAAGCGGGCATGAACACTGAAGCTTTCTTT. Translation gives CASSEAGMNTEAFF.

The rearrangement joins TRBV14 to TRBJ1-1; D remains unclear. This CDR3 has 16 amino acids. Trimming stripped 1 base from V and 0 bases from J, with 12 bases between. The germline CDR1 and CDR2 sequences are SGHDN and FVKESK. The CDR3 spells CASSQAIAHLNTEAFF. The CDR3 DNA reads TGTGCCAGCAGCCAAGCGATCGCCCATCTGAACACTGAAGCTTTCTTT. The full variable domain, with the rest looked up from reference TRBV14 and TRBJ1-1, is EAGVTQFPSHSVIEKGQTVTLRCDPISGHDNLYWYRRVMGKEIKFLLHFVKESKQDESGMPNNRFLAERTGGTYSTLKVQPAELEDSGVYFCASSQAIAHLNTEAFFGQGTRLTVV.

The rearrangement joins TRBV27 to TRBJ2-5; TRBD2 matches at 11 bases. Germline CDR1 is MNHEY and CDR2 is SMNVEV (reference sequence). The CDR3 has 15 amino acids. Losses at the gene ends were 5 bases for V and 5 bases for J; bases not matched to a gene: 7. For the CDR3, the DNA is TGTGCCAGCAGTGAATTACTAGCGGGAGACGAGACCCAGTACTTC. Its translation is CASSELLAGDETQYF.

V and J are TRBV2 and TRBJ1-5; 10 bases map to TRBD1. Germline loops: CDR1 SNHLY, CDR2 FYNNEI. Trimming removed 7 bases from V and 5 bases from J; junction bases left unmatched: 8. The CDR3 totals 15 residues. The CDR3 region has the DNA TGTGCCAGCATGACGGACAGGGGGGGAGATCAGCCCCAGCATTTT. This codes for CASMTDRGGDQPQHF.

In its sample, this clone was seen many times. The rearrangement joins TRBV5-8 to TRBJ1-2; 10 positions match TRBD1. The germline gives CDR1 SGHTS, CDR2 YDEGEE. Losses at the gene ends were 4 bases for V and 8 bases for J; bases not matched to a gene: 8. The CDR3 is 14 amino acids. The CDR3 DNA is TGTGCCAGCAGCGGTGACAGGGGGCTGGGCGGCTACACCTTC. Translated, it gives CASSGDRGLGGYTF.

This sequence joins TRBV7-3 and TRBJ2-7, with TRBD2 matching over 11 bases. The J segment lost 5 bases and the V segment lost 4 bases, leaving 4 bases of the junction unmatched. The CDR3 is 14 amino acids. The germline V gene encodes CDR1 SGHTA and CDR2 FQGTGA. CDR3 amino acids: CASSSTSGTHEQYF. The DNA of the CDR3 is TGTGCCAGCAGCTCGACTAGCGGGACCCACGAGCAGTACTTC.

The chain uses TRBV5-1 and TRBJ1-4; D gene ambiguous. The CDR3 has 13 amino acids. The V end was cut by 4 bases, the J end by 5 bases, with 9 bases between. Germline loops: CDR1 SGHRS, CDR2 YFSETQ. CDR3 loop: CASSPDSNEKLFF. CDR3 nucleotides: TGCGCCAGCAGCCCTGACTCCAATGAAAAACTGTTTTTT.

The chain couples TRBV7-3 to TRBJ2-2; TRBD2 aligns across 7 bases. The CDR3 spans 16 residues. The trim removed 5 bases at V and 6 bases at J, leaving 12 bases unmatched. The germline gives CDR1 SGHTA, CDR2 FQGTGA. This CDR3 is CASSPDGTTVSGELFF. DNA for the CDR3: TGTGCCAGCAGCCCCGACGGGACTACCGTCTCCGGGGAGCTGTTTTTT.